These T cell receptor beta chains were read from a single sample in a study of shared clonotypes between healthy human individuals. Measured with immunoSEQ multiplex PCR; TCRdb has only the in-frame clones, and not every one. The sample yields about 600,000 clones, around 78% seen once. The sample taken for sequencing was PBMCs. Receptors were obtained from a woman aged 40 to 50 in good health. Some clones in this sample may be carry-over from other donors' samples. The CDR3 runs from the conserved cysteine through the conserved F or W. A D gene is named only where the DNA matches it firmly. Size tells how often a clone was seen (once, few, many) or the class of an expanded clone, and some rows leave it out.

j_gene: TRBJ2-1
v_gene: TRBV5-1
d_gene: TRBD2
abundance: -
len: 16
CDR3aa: CASSLGRLAGANKQFF
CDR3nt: TGCGCCAGCAGCTTGGGGCGACTAGCGGGAGCCAATAAGCAGTTCTTC

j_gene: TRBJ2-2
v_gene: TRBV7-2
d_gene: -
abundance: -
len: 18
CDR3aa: CASSSSGGGEPYTGELFF
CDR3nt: TGTGCCAGCAGCTCTTCGGGTGGCGGGGAGCCCTACACCGGGGAGCTGTTTTTT

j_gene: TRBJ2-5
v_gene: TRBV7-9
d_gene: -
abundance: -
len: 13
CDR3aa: CASSLYSQETQYF
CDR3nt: TGTGCCAGCAGCTTATACAGCCAAGAGACCCAGTACTTC

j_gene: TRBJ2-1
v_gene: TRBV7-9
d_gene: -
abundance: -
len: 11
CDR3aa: CASSNDNEQFF
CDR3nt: TGTGCCAGCAGCAATGACAATGAGCAGTTCTTC

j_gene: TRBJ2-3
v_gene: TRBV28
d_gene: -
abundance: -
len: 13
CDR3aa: CASSLDATDTQYF
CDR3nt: TGTGCCAGCAGTTTAGATGCCACAGATACGCAGTATTTT

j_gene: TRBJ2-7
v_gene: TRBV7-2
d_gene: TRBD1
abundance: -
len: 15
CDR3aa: CASSLDGTGAYEQYF
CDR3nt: TGTGCCAGCAGCTTAGACGGGACAGGGGCCTACGAGCAGTACTTC

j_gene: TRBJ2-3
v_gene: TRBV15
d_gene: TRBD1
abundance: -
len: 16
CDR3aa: CATSTGQGDRADTQYF
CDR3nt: TGTGCCACCAGCACCGGACAGGGAGATAGAGCAGATACGCAGTATTTT

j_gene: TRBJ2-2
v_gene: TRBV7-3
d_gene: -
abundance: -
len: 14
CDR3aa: CASSLTTGTGELFF
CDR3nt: TGTGCCAGCAGCTTAACAACAGGGACCGGGGAGCTGTTTTTT

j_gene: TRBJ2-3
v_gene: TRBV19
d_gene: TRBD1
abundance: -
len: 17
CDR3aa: CASSISNRGIGTDTQYF
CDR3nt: TGTGCCAGTAGTATTTCTAACAGGGGAATTGGCACAGATACGCAGTATTTT

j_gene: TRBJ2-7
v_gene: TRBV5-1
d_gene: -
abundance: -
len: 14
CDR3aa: CASSLGVEGYEQYF
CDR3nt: TGCGCCAGCAGCTTGGGGGTGGAGGGGTACGAGCAGTACTTC

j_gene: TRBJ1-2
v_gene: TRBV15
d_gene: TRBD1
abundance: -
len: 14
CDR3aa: CATSRVTGGYGYTF
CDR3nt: TGTGCCACCAGCAGAGTCACAGGGGGCTATGGCTACACCTTC

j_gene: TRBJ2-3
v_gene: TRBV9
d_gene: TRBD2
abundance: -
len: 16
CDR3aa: CASIPGGGGPTDTQYF
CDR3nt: TGTGCCAGCATCCCCGGTGGGGGAGGGCCGACAGATACGCAGTATTTT

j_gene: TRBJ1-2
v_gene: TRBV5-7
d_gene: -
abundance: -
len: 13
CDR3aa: CASSLAADYGYTF
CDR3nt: TGTGCCAGCAGCTTGGCGGCGGACTATGGCTACACCTTC

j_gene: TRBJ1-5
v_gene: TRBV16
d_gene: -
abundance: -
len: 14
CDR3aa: CASSQMGANQPQHF
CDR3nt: TGTGCCAGCAGCCAAATGGGGGCCAATCAGCCCCAGCATTTT

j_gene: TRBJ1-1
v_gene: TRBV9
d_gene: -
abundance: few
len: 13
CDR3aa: CASSITVGTEAFF
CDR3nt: TGTGCCAGCAGCATTACGGTGGGCACTGAAGCTTTCTTT

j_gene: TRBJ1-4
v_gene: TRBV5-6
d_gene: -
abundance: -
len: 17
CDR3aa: CASSLTAGVATNEKLFF
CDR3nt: TGTGCCAGCAGCTTGACGGCAGGAGTTGCAACTAATGAAAAACTGTTTTTT

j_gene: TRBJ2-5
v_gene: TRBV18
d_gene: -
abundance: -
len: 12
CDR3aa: CASSPRLGTQYF
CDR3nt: TGTGCCAGCTCACCACGCCTCGGGACCCAGTACTTC

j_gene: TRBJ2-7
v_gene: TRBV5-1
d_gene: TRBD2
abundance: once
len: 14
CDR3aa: CASSPPGGVYEQYF
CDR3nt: TGCGCCAGCAGCCCCCCGGGAGGCGTCTACGAGCAGTACTTC

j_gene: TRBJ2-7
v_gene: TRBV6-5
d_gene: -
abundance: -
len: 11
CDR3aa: CASASLDEQYF
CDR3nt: TGTGCCAGCGCCTCCTTAGACGAGCAGTACTTC

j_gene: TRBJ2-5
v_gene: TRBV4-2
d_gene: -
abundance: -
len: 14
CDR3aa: CASSQTARKETQYF
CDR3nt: TGTGCCAGCAGCCAAACTGCAAGGAAAGAGACCCAGTACTTC

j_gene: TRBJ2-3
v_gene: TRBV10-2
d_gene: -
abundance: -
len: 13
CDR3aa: CASSEAPGDTQYF
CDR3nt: TGCGCCAGCAGTGAGGCCCCCGGAGATACGCAGTATTTT

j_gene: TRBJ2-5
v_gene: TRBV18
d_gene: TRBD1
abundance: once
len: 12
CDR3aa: CASSWDRETQYF
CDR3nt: TGTGCCAGCTCATGGGACAGAGAGACCCAGTACTTC

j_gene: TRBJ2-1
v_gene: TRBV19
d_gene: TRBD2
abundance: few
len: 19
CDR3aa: CASSIGWTSGQSSYNEQFF
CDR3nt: TGTGCCAGTAGTATTGGCTGGACTAGCGGCCAGAGCTCCTACAATGAGCAGTTCTTC

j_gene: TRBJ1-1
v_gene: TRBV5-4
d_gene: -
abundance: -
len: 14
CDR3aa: CASSLDGVNTEAFF
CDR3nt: TGTGCCAGCAGCTTGGACGGGGTGAACACTGAAGCTTTCTTT

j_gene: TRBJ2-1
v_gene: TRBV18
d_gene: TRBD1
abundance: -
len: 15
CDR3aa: CASSPGQGAGNEQFF
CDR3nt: TGTGCCAGCTCCCCCGGCCAGGGGGCTGGGAATGAGCAGTTCTTC

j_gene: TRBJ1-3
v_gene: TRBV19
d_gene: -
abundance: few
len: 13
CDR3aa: CASSPTLGNTIYF
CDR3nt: TGTGCCAGTAGCCCGACATTGGGAAACACCATATATTTT

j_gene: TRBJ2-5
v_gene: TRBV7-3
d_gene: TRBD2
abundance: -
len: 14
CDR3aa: CASSFGLVGETQYF
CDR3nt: TGTGCCAGCAGCTTCGGACTAGTGGGGGAGACCCAGTACTTC